Listed here is a single TCR beta chain. Some clones are missing from TCRdb's copy, which holds only in-frame ones; the method was immunoSEQ multiplex PCR. The data hold 88,000 or so clones, with 70% to 80% observed a single time. The sample comes from a study of blood T cell repertoires in COVID-19. About the study: Both acute and convalescent COVID-19 samples were obtained from the United States, Italy and Spain.

The V segment lost 5 bases and the J segment 0 bases; nucleotides outside the gene matches: 6. Germline loops: CDR1 SEHNR, CDR2 FQNEAQ (reference sequence). The CDR3 is 15 residues long. This clonotype was obtained from a human donor in a cohort sampled during active COVID-19. The sequenced material came from peripheral blood. The J gene is TRBJ2-5, the V gene TRBV7-9; 7 positions agree with TRBD2. The CDR3 is CASSRTGGNQETQYF. The CDR3 coding sequence is TGTGCCAGCAGCCGTACGGGGGGAAACCAAGAGACCCAGTACTTC.